This entry describes one TCR beta chain. In the original processing: Reference gene primer amplification yielded estimated nucleated cell counts. The data were produced by immunoSEQ multiplex PCR, yet TCRdb's version contains in-frame clones alone and is incomplete. V and J calls and clone size are as listed in that table; D and trimming were resolved from the DNA. The sample yields tens of thousands of clones, roughly 82% seen once. The sample is drawn from a study of blood T cell repertoires in COVID-19. Looking at the study overall: COVID-19 samples, acute and convalescent, were from the United States, Italy and Spain. Sample material is recorded as cDNA or gDNA derived from T cells, B-cell-depleted T cells, or PBMCs.

The sequenced sample consisted of peripheral blood. The TCR sequence derives from a human donor in a cohort sampled during active COVID-19.

The CDR3 reads CASSSQGTGGYEQYF. The DNA for the CDR3 is TGTGCCAGCAGCTCCCAGGGGACAGGGGGCTACGAGCAGTACTTC. The chain carries TRBV7-3 and TRBJ2-7; TRBD1 aligns across 11 bases. Germline trimming cut 4 bases from V and 3 bases from J; bases unmatched to any gene: 5. Germline lookup yields CDR1 SGHTA and CDR2 FQGTGA. This CDR3 spans 15 amino acids.